Below, one TCR beta chain is given with its context. Losses at the gene ends were 4 bases for V and 9 bases for J; bases not matched to a gene: 7. Germline CDR1 is SGHNT and CDR2 is YYREEE (reference sequence). The CDR3 is 14 amino acids. Described time point: pretreatment peripheral blood. The record originates from a study of PD-L1 blockade in urothelial cancer. The data were produced by immunoSEQ multiplex PCR, yet TCRdb's version contains in-frame clones alone and is incomplete. The sample yields tens of thousands of clones, approximately 88% seen once. This sequence joins TRBV5-4 and TRBJ1-4, with 9 bases fitting TRBD1. The sample was PBMCs, taken around atezolizumab (anti-PD-L1) treatment. This clonotype was sampled from a woman aged 55-70 years with urothelial cancer. The CDR3 reads CASSVQGALQKLFF. The CDR3 nucleotides read TGTGCCAGCAGCGTACAGGGGGCTTTACAAAAACTGTTTTTT.